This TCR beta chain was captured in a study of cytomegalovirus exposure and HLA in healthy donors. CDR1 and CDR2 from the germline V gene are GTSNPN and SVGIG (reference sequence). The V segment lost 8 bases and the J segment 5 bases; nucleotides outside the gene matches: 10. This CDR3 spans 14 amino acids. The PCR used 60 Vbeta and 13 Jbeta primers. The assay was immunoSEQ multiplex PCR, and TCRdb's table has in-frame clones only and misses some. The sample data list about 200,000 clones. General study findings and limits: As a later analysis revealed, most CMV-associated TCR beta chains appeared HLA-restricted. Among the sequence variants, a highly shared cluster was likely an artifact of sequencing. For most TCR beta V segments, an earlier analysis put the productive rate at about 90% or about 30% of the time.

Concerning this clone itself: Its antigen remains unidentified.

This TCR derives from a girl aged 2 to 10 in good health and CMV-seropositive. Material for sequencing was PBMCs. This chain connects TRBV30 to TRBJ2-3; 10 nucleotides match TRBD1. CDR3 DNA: TGTGCCCAACTACGGGACAGGGGAGGAGATACGCAGTATTTT. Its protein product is CAQLRDRGGDTQYF.